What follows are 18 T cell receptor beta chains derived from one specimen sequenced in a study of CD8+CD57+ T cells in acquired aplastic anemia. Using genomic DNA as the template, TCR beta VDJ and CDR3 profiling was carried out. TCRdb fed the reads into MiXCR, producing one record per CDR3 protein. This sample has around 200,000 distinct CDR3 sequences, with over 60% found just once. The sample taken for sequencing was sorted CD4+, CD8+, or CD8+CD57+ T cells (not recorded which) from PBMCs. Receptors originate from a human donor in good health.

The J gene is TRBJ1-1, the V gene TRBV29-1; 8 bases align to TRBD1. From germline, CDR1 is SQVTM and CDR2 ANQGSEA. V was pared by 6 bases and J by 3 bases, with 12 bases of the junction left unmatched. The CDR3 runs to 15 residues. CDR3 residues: CSVNVGTGGHTEAFF. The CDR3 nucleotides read TGCAGCGTAAACGTCGGGACAGGAGGCCACACTGAAGCTTTCTTT.

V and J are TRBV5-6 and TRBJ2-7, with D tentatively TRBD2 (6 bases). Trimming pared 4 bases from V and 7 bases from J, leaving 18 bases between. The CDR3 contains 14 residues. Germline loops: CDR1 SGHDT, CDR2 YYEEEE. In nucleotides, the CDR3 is TGTGCCAGCAGCCCCCCCCCCGGGAGTCGGGAGCAGTACTTC. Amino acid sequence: CASSPPPGSREQYF.

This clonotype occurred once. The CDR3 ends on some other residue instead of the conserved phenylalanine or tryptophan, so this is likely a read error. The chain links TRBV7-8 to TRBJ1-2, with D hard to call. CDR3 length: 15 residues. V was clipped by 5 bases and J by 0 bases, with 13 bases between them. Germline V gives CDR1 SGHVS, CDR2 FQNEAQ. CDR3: CASSQVGEANYGYTL. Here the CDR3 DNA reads TGTGCCAGCAGCCAAGTAGGAGAAGCTAACTATGGCTACACCCTC.

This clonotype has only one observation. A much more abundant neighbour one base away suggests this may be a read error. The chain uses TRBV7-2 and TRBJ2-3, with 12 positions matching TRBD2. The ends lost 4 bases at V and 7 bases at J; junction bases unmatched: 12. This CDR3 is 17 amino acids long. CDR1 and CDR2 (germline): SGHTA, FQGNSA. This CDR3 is CASSSPPSSGGANTQYF. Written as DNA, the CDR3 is TGTGCCAGCAGCTCACCCCCCTCTAGCGGGGGGGCCAATACGCAGTATTTT. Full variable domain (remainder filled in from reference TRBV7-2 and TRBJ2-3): GAGVSQSPSNKVTEKGKDVELRCDPISGHTALYWYRQSLGQGLEFLIYFQGNSAPDKSGLPSDRFSAERTGGSVSTLTIQRTQQEDSAVYLCASSSPPSSGGANTQYFGPGTRLTVL.

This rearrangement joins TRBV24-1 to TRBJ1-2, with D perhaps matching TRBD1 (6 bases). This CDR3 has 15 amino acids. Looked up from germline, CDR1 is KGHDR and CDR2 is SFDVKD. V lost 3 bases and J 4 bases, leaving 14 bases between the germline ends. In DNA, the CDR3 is TGTGCCACCAGTGATCGGACAGTACGGGGCTATGGCTACACCTTC. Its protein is CATSDRTVRGYGYTF.

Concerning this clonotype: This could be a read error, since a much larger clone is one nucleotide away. Here the CDR3 reads CASSNTGTEYQETRYF. In DNA, the CDR3 is TGTGCCAGCAGCAACACCGGGACCGAGTACCAAGAGACCCGGTACTTC. J is TRBJ2-5 and V is TRBV7-8, with D perhaps being TRBD1 or TRBD2 (5 bases each). The CDR3 is made up of 16 amino acids. CDR1 and CDR2 from the germline V gene are SGHVS and FQNEAQ.

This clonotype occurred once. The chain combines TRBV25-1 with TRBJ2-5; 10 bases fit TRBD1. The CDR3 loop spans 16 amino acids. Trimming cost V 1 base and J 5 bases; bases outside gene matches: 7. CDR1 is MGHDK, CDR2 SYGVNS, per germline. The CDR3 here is CASSEWGQGLGETQYF. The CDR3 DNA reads TGTGCCAGCAGTGAATGGGGACAGGGGTTAGGGGAGACCCAGTACTTC.

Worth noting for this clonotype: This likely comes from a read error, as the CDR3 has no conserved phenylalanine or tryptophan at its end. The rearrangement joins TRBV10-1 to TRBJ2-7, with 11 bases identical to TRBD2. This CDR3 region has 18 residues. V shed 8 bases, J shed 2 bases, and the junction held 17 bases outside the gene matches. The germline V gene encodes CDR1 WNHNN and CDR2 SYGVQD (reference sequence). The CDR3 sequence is CASPGWLAGGHPAYEQYL. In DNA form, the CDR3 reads TGCGCCAGCCCTGGTTGGCTAGCGGGGGGCCATCCTGCCTACGAGCAGTACCTC.

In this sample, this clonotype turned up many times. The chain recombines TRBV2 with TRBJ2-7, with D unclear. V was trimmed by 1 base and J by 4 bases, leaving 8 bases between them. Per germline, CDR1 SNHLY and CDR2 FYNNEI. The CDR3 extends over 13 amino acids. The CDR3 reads CASSEVSEYEQYF. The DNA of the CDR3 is TGTGCCAGCAGTGAAGTGTCGGAGTACGAGCAGTACTTC.

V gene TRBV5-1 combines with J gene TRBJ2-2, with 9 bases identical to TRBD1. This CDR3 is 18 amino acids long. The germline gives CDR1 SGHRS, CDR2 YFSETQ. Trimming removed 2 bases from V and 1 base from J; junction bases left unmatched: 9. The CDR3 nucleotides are TGCGCCAGCAGCTTCCCGGGACAGGGACCTATGAACACCGGGGAGCTGTTTTTT. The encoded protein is CASSFPGQGPMNTGELFF.

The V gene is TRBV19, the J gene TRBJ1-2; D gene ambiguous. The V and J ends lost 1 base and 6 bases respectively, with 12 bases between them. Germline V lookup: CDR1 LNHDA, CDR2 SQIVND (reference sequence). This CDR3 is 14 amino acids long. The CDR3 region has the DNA TGTGCCAGTAGTATAGGTACATCGATCGATGGCTACACCTTC. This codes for CASSIGTSIDGYTF.

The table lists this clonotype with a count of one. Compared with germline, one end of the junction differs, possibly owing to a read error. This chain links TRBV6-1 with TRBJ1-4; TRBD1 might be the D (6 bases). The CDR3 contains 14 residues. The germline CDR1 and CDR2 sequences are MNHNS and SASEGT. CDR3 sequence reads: CATSDGQGYGKLFF. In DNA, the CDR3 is TGTGCCACCAGTGACGGGCAGGGGTACGGAAAACTGTTTTTT.

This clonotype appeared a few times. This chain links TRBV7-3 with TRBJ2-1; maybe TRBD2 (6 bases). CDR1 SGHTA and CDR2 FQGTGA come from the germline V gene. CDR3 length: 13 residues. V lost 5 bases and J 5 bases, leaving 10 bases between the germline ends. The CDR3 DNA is TGTGCCAGCAGCCCCTCGGGGGACAATGAGCAGTTCTTC. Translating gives CASSPSGDNEQFF. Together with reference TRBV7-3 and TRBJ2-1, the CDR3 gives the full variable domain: GAGVSQTPSNKVTEKGKYVELRCDPISGHTALYWYRQSLGQGPEFLIYFQGTGAADDSGLPNDRFFAVRPEGSVSTLKIQRTERGDSAVYLCASSPSGDNEQFFGPGTRLTVL.

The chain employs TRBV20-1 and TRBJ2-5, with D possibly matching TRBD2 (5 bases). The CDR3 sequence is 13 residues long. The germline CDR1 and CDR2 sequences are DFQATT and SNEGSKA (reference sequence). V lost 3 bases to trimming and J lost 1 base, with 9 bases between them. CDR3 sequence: CSASGGGQETQYF. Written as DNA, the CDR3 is TGCAGTGCTAGCGGAGGAGGCCAAGAGACCCAGTACTTC.

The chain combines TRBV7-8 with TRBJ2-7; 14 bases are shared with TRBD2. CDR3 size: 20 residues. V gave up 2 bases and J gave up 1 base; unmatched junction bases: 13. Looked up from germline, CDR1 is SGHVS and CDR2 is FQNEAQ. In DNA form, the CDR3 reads TGTGCCAGCAGCTTACGATACGGGACTAGCGGGGGCCCTCAATCCTACGAGCAGTACTTC. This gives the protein CASSLRYGTSGGPQSYEQYF.

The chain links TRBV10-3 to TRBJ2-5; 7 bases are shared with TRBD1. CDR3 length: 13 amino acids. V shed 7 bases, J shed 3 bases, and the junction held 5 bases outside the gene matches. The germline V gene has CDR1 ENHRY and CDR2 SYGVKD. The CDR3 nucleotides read TGTGCCATCAACAGGGGCGGAGAAGAGACCCAGTACTTC. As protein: CAINRGGEETQYF.

The CDR3 loop is CASSAWGGTAEAFF. In nucleotides, the CDR3 is TGTGCCAGCAGCGCATGGGGGGGGACGGCTGAAGCTTTCTTT. The J gene is TRBJ1-1, the V gene TRBV27, with D possibly matching TRBD1 (5 bases). The CDR3 loop spans 14 amino acids. Trimming removed 6 bases at V and 6 bases at J, with 17 bases between. Looked up from germline, CDR1 is MNHEY and CDR2 is SMNVEV (reference sequence).

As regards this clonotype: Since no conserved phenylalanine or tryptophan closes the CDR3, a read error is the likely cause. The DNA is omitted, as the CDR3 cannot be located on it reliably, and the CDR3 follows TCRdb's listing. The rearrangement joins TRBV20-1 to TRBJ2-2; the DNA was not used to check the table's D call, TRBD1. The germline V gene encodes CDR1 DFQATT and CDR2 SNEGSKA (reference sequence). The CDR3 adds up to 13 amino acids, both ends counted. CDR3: CSAVKGGVVAGSC.